This T cell receptor (beta chain) was found in a study of beta chain features in type 1 diabetes. About the research overall: Cell yields, gender and age were comparable in patients and healthy donors. Sorted cells from all samples, numbering fewer than 120,000,000, were examined.

As concerns this clone: Its antigen is undetermined.

It was one heparinised blood draw, averaging around 120 mL, that each donor gave. Overall study findings and caveats: Shorter templates might be favored by PCR, equally in patients and controls. Type 1 diabetes patients had moderately but significantly shorter TCRB CDR3s in all four CD4+ subsets.

This CDR3 has 16 residues. V was clipped by 4 bases and J by 2 bases; unmatched bases: 5. The germline V gene has CDR1 SGDLS and CDR2 YYNGEE. Expressed TCRB transcripts were sequenced because the entire RNA isolate underwent reverse transcription. TCRdb keeps only in-frame clones here, not all; method: immunoSEQ multiplex PCR. The profile shows roughly 700,000 clones, over 10% of them singletons. The material sequenced was naive CD4+ T cells from blood. The chain couples TRBV9 to TRBJ2-1; 11 bases are shared with TRBD1. The sequence came from a man aged 18 to 29 with type 1 diabetes. The CDR3 sequence is CASSLGGQGAYNEQFF. In nucleotides, the CDR3 is TGTGCCAGCAGCTTAGGGGGACAGGGGGCCTACAATGAGCAGTTCTTC.